The clone carrying this T cell receptor (beta chain) came up many times. Its antigen is as yet unknown. The sample belongs to a study of Graves' ophthalmopathy and Graves' hyperthyroidism. Study overall: The blood sample was drawn at first diagnosis and before any treatment. Regarding the study as a whole: A 13-signature model separated ophthalmopathy from stable hyperthyroidism, reaching 85% to 90% sensitivity and 81.08% specificity cross-validated. Blood repertoires reportedly contained most expanded thyroid clonotypes above 0.001 frequency.

Using RNA transcripts, the TCR beta CDR3 regions were amplified. The first-round RT-PCR employed HTBI primers together with the Qiagen OneStep RT-PCR kit. A multiplex PCR was then performed as the second round. TCRdb called the multiplex PCR reads again in MiXCR, with one record for every CDR3 protein. Of roughly 700,000 distinct CDR3 sequences in the sample, 40% are singletons; the top ten hold approximately 46%. Where ophthalmopathy was present, donors had moderate-to-severe activity, CAS ≥3, NOSPECS ≥4 and duration under 3 months. Germline V gene data show CDR1 as SEHNR and CDR2 as FQNEAQ (reference sequence). V lost 1 base and J 4 bases, leaving 10 bases between the germline ends. This CDR3 is built from 14 residues.

The TCR originated in an adult man with Graves' ophthalmopathy. Sequenced: peripheral blood. This sequence joins TRBV7-9 and TRBJ1-1; D unclear. The CDR3 spells CASSLGTLSTEAFF. In DNA, the CDR3 is TGTGCCAGCAGCTTAGGGACCTTGAGCACTGAAGCTTTCTTT.